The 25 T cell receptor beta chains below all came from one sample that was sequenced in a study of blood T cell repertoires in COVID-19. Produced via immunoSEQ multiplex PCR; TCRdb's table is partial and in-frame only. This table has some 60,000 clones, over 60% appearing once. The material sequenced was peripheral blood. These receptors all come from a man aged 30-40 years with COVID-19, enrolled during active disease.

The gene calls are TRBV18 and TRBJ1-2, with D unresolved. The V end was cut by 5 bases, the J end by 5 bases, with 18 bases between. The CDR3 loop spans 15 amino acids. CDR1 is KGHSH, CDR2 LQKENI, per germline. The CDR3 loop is CASSDQPGSQYGYTF. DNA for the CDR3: TGTGCCAGCTCAGATCAACCGGGAAGCCAATATGGCTACACCTTC.

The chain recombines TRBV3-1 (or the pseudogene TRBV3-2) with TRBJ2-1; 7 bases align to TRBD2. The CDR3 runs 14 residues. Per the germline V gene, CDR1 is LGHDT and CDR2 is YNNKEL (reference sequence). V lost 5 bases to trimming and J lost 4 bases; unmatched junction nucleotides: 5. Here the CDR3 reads CASSSHSGYNEQFF. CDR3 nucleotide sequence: TGTGCCAGCAGCTCCCATAGCGGGTACAATGAGCAGTTCTTC.

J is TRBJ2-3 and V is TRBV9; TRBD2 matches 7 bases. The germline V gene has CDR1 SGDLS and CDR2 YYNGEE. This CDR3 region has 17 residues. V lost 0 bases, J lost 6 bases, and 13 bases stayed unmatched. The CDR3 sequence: CASSVGSGGSMVDTQYF. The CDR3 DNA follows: TGTGCCAGCAGCGTAGGGTCGGGCGGGAGTATGGTGGATACGCAGTATTTT. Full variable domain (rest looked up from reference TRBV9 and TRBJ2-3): DSGVTQTPKHLITATGQRVTLRCSPRSGDLSVYWYQQSLDQGLQFLIQYYNGEERAKGNILERFSAQQFPDLHSELNLSSLELGDSALYFCASSVGSGGSMVDTQYFGPGTRLTVL.

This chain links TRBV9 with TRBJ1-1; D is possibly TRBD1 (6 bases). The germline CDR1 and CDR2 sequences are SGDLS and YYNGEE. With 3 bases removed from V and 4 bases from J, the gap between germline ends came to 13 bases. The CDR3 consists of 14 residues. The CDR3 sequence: CASSAGQRGTEAFF. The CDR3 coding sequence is TGTGCCAGCAGCGCCGGACAGCGGGGCACTGAAGCTTTCTTT.

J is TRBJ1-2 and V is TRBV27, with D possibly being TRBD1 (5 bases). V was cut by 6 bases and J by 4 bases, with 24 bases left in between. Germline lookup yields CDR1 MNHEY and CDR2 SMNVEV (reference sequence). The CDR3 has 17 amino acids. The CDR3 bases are TGTGCCAGCAGCTTGAGGGGAGGAGTAGGGATTATCTATGGCTACACCTTC. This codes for CASSLRGGVGIIYGYTF.

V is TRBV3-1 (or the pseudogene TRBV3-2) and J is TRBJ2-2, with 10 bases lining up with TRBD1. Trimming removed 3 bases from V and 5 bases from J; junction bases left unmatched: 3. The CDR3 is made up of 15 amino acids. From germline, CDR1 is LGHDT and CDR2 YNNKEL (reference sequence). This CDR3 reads CASSHGGQGTGELFF. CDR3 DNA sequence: TGTGCCAGCAGCCATGGGGGACAGGGGACCGGGGAGCTGTTTTTT.

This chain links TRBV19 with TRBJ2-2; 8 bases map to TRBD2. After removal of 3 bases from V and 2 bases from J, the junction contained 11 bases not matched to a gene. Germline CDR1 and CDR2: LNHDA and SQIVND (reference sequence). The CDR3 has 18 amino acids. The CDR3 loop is CASSMEGSGSYNTGELFF. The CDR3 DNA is TGTGCCAGTAGTATGGAGGGGAGCGGGAGTTATAACACCGGGGAGCTGTTTTTT. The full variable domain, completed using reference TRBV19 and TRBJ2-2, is DGGITQSPKYLFRKEGQNVTLSCEQNLNHDAMYWYRQDPGQGLRLIYYSQIVNDFQKGDIAEGYSVSREKKESFPLTVTSAQKNPTAFYLCASSMEGSGSYNTGELFFGEGSRLTVL.

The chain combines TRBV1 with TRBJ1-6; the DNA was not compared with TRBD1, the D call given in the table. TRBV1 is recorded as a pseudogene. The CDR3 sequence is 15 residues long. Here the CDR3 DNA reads TGCACCAGCAGCCAAGAGAAGGGGTCTAATTCACCCCTCCACTTT. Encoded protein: CTSSQEKGSNSPLHF.

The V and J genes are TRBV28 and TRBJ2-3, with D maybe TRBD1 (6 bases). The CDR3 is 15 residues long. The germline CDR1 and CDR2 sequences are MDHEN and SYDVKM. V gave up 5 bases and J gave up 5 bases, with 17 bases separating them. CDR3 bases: TGTGCCAGCAGTCTCGGATCAGGGGCAGGAGATACGCAGTATTTT. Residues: CASSLGSGAGDTQYF.

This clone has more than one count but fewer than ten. CDR3 amino acids: CAWSVGGTGDSPLHF. The CDR3 region has the DNA TGTGCCTGGAGTGTAGGAGGGACAGGGGATTCACCCCTCCACTTT. V and J are TRBV30 and TRBJ1-6; 10 bases are shared with TRBD1. V was pared by 0 bases and J by 8 bases, with 4 bases of the junction left unmatched. The CDR3 totals 15 residues. Germline lookup yields CDR1 GTSNPN and CDR2 SVGIG (reference sequence).

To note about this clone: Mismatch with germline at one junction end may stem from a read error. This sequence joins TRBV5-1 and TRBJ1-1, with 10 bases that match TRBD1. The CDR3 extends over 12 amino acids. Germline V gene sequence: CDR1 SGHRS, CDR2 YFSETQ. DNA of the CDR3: TGCGCCAGCAGCTTGGGACAGGGGGCCGCGGAATTT. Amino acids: CASSLGQGAAEF.

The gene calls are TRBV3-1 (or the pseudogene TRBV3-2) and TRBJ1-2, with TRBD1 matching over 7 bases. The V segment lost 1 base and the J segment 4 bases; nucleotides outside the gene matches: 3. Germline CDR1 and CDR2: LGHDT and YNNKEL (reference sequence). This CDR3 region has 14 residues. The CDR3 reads CASSQGRTGYGYTF. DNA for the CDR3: TGTGCCAGCAGCCAAGGGCGGACAGGCTATGGCTACACCTTC.

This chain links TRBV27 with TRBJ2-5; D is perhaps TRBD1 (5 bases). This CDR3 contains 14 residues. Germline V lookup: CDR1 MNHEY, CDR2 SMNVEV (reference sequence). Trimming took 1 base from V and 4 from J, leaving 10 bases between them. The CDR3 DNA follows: TGTGCCAGCAGTTTATATCAGGGATCAGAGACCCAGTACTTC. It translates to CASSLYQGSETQYF.

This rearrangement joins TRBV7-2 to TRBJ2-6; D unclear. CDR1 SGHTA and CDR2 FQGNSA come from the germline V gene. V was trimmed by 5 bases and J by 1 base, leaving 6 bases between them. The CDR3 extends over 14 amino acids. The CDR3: CASSAQSGANVLTF. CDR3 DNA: TGTGCCAGCAGCGCGCAATCTGGGGCCAACGTCCTGACTTTC.

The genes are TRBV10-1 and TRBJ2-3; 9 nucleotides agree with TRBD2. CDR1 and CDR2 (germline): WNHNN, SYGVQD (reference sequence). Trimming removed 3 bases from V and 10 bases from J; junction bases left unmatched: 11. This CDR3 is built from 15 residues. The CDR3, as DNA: TGCGCCAGCAGTGATAGAATAGCGGGAGAAGTCCCGCAGTATTTT. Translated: CASSDRIAGEVPQYF.

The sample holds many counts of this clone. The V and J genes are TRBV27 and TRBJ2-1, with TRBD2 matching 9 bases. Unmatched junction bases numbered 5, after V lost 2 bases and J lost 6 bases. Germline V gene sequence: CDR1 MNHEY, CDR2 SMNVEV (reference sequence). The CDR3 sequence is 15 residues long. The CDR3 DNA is TGTGCCAGCAGTTTAGCGGGAGGGCCACCCAATGAGCAGTTCTTC. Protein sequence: CASSLAGGPPNEQFF.

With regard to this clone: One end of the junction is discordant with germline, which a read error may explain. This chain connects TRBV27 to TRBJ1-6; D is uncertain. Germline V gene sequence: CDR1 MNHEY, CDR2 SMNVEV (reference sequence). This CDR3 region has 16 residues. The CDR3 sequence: CASGSVEGDYNSPLRF. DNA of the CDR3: TGTGCCAGTGGGTCGGTCGAGGGCGATTATAATTCACCCCTCCGCTTT.

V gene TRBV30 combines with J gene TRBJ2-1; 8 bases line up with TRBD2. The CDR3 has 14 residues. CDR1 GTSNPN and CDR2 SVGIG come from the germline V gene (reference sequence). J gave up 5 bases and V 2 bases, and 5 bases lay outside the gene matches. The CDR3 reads CAWSMGLGNNEQFF. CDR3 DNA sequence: TGTGCCTGGAGTATGGGACTAGGAAACAATGAGCAGTTCTTC. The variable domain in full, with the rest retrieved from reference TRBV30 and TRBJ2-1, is SQTIHQWPATLVQPVGSPLSLECTVEGTSNPNLYWYRQAAGRGLQLLFYSVGIGQISSEVPQNLSASRPQDRQFILSSKKLLLSDSGFYLCAWSMGLGNNEQFFGPGTRLTVL.

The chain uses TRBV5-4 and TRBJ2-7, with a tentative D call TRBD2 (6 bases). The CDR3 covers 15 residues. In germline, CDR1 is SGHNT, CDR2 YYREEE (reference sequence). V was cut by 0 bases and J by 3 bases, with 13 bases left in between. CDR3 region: CASSLGGRGIYEQYF. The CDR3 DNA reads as TGTGCCAGCAGCTTGGGCGGACGGGGGATCTACGAGCAGTACTTC.

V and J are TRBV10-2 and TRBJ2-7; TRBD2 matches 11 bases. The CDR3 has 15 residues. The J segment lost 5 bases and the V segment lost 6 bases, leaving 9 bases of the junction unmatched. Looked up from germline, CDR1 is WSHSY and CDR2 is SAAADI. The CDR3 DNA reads TGCGCCAGCAGCGAGACTAGCGGGAAGCCGCACGAGCAGTACTTC. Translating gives CASSETSGKPHEQYF.

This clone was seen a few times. The CDR3 bases are TGTGCCAGCAGTCCAGGGGGGTACTCTGGAAACACCATATATTTT. Translation: CASSPGGYSGNTIYF. The chain couples TRBV5-6 to TRBJ1-3, with 7 bases aligning to TRBD1. The CDR3 has 15 amino acids. Trimming took 5 bases from V and 0 from J; bases not matched to a gene: 5. Per germline, CDR1 SGHDT and CDR2 YYEEEE.

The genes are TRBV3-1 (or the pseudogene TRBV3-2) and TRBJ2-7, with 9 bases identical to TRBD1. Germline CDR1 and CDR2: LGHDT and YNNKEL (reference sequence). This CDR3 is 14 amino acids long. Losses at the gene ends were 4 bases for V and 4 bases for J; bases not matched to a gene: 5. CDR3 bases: TGTGCCAGCAGCCCTGGGACAGGGCTTTACGAGCAGTACTTC. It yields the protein CASSPGTGLYEQYF.

CDR3 sequence reads: CASSQDISSGNTIYF. CDR3 nucleotides: TGTGCCAGCTCACAGGACATCTCCTCTGGAAACACCATATATTTT. The chain uses TRBV18 and TRBJ1-3, with D possibly being TRBD1 (5 bases). Trimming pared 4 bases from V and 0 bases from J, leaving 10 bases between. CDR1 and CDR2 from the germline V gene are KGHSH and LQKENI. CDR3 length: 15 residues.

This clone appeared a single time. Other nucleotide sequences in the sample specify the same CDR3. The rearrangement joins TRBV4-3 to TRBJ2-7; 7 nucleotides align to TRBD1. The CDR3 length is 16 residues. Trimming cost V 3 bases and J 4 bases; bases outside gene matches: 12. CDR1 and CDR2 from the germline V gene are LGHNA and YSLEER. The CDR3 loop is CASSQGKTVQGYEQYF. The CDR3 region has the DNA TGCGCCAGCAGCCAGGGCAAGACCGTACAGGGGTACGAGCAGTACTTC.

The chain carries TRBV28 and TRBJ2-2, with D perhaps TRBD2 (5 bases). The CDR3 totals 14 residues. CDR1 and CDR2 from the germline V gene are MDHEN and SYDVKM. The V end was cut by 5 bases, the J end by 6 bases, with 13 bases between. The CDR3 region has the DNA TGTGCCAGCAGTGAGACTATATCAGCCGGGGAGCTGTTTTTT. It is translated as CASSETISAGELFF. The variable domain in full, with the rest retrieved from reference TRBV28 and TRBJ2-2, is DVKVTQSSRYLVKRTGEKVFLECVQDMDHENMFWYRQDPGLGLRLIYFSYDVKMKEKGDIPEGYSVSREKKERFSLILESASTNQTSMYLCASSETISAGELFFGEGSRLTVL.